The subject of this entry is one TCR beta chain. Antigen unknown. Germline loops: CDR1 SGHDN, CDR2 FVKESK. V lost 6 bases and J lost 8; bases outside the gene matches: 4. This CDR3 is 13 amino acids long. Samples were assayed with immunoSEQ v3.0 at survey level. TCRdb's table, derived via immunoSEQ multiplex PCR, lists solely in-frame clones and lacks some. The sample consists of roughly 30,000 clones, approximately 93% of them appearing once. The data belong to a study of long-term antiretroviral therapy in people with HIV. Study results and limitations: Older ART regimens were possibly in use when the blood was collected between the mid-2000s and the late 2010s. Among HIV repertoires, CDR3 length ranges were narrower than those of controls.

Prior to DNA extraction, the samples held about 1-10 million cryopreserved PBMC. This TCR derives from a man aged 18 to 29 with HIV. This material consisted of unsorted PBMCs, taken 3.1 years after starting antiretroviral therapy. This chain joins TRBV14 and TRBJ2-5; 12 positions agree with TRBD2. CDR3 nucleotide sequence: TGTGCCAGCAGGACTAGCGGGAGCTTAACCCAGTACTTC. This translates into CASRTSGSLTQYF.